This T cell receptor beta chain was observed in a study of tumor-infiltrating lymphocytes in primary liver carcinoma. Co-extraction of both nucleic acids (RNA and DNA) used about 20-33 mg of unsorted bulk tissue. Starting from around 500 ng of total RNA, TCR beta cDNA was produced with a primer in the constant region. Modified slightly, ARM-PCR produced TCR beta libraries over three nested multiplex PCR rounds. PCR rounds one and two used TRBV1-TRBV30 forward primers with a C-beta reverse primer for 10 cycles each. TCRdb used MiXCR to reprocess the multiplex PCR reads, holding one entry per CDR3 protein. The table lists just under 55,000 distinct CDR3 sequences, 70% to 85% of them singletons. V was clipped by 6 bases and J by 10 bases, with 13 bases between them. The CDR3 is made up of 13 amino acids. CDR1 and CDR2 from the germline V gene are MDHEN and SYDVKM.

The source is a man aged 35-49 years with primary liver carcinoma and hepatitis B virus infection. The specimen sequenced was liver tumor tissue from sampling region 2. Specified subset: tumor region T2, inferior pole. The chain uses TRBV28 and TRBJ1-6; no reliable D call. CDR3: CASSFSGGSPLHF. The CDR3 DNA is TGTGCCAGCAGCTTCAGCGGAGGATCACCCCTCCACTTT.